These T cell receptor beta chains were read from a single sample in a study of cytomegalovirus exposure and HLA in healthy donors. The method was immunoSEQ multiplex PCR; TCRdb's version includes in-frame clones alone and lacks a portion of them. The table records about 160,000 clones, about four fifths of them present only once. The sample was PBMCs. The receptor set was obtained from a girl under 18 in good health and CMV-seropositive. Each CDR3 is given with its conserved first and last residue. The D gene is left open where the match is weak. The size entry is marked missing in some rows and otherwise reads once, few, many or a size class.

D: TRBD2
size: NA
J: TRBJ2-7
V: TRBV28
CDR3: CASRPGLAGYEQYF
DNA: TGTGCCAGCAGACCGGGACTAGCGGGCTACGAGCAGTACTTC

D: NA
size: NA
J: TRBJ1-1
V: TRBV29-1
CDR3: CSVEVLGGGFF
DNA: TGCAGCGTTGAAGTGTTGGGGGGAGGTTTCTTT

D: NA
size: NA
J: TRBJ1-1
V: TRBV7-2
CDR3: CASSLVVRMNTEAFF
DNA: TGTGCCAGCAGCTTAGTAGTCAGGATGAACACTGAAGCTTTCTTT

D: NA
size: NA
J: TRBJ2-1
V: TRBV29-1
CDR3: CSVGLISYNEQFF
DNA: TGCAGCGTTGGACTTATCTCCTACAATGAGCAGTTCTTC

D: NA
size: NA
J: TRBJ2-1
V: TRBV6-1
CDR3: CASSESSHNEQFF
DNA: TGTGCCAGCAGTGAATCAAGCCACAATGAGCAGTTCTTC

D: TRBD1
size: NA
J: TRBJ2-7
V: TRBV7-6
CDR3: CASSRTSGGYEQYF
DNA: TGTGCCAGCAGCCGGACCTCAGGGGGCTACGAGCAGTACTTC

D: NA
size: NA
J: TRBJ2-2
V: TRBV28
CDR3: CASKDRNTGELFF
DNA: TGTGCCAGCAAGGACAGGAACACCGGGGAGCTGTTTTTT

D: NA
size: NA
J: TRBJ1-1
V: TRBV7-8
CDR3: CASSERRGRNTEAFF
DNA: TGTGCCAGCAGCGAACGGCGGGGAAGGAACACTGAAGCTTTCTTT

D: NA
size: NA
J: TRBJ1-1
V: TRBV29-1
CDR3: CSVVPGSTEAFF
DNA: TGCAGCGTCGTCCCGGGGAGCACTGAAGCTTTCTTT

D: NA
size: NA
J: TRBJ2-7
V: TRBV7-9
CDR3: CASSPPGSSYEQYF
DNA: TGTGCCAGCAGCCCCCCGGGTTCGTCCTACGAGCAGTACTTC

D: TRBD2
size: NA
J: TRBJ2-1
V: TRBV5-6
CDR3: CASSFSGESSYNEQFF
DNA: TGTGCCAGCAGCTTTAGCGGGGAGAGCTCCTACAATGAGCAGTTCTTC

D: NA
size: NA
J: TRBJ2-2
V: TRBV14
CDR3: CASSPWGRTGELFF
DNA: TGTGCCAGCAGCCCCTGGGGCCGCACCGGGGAGCTGTTTTTT

D: NA
size: once
J: TRBJ2-7
V: TRBV6-5
CDR3: CASSTGSYEQYF
DNA: TGTGCCAGCAGTACCGGGTCTTACGAGCAGTACTTC

D: TRBD2
size: NA
J: TRBJ2-3
V: TRBV7-9
CDR3: CSSSAPSSGRALDTQYF
DNA: TGTTCCAGCAGCGCGCCTTCTAGCGGGAGGGCCTTGGATACGCAGTATTTT

D: NA
size: NA
J: TRBJ2-1
V: TRBV25-1
CDR3: CASSRAGSYNEQFF
DNA: TGTGCCAGCTCGAGGGCGGGCTCCTACAATGAGCAGTTCTTC

D: NA
size: few
J: TRBJ2-7
V: TRBV7-2
CDR3: CASSLAGRGVYEQYF
DNA: TGTGCCAGCAGCTTAGCCGGCAGGGGAGTTTACGAGCAGTACTTC

D: TRBD2
size: few
J: TRBJ2-2
V: TRBV11-1
CDR3: CASSWGLVGSTGELFF
DNA: TGTGCCAGCAGCTGGGGACTAGTCGGGAGTACCGGGGAGCTGTTTTTT

D: TRBD1
size: once
J: TRBJ2-2
V: TRBV4-3
CDR3: CASSQGTGGNTGELFF
DNA: TGCGCCAGCAGCCAAGGGACAGGGGGAAACACCGGGGAGCTGTTTTTT

D: NA
size: NA
J: TRBJ1-1
V: TRBV29-1
CDR3: CSVVRQHNTEAFF
DNA: TGCAGCGTTGTTCGACAGCATAACACTGAAGCTTTCTTT

D: TRBD1
size: NA
J: TRBJ2-7
V: TRBV29-1
CDR3: CSGGDRKYEQYF
DNA: TGCAGCGGAGGGGACAGAAAATACGAGCAGTACTTC

D: TRBD1
size: NA
J: TRBJ1-4
V: TRBV2
CDR3: CASSRGQESNEKLFF
DNA: TGTGCCAGCAGTAGGGGACAGGAAAGTAATGAAAAACTGTTTTTT

D: NA
size: NA
J: TRBJ2-7
V: TRBV14
CDR3: CASSQQYSSYEQYF
DNA: TGTGCCAGCAGCCAACAGTACAGCTCCTACGAGCAGTACTTC

D: TRBD2
size: few
J: TRBJ2-5
V: TRBV7-2
CDR3: CASSVQRGPQETQYF
DNA: TGTGCCAGCTCAGTCCAGCGGGGGCCTCAAGAGACCCAGTACTTC

D: NA
size: NA
J: TRBJ1-3
V: TRBV10-3
CDR3: CAIRPDRGKPVSSGNTIYF
DNA: TGTGCCATCAGACCCGACCGGGGGAAACCCGTCAGCTCTGGAAACACCATATATTTT

D: TRBD2
size: NA
J: TRBJ2-1
V: TRBV2
CDR3: CASSEREVYNEQFF
DNA: TGTGCCAGCAGTGAGCGGGAGGTGTACAATGAGCAGTTCTTC

D: NA
size: NA
J: TRBJ2-7
V: TRBV25-1
CDR3: CASSVQTGTLHEQYF
DNA: TGTGCCAGCAGTGTCCAGACAGGTACCCTCCACGAGCAGTACTTC

D: TRBD1
size: NA
J: TRBJ1-1
V: TRBV7-2
CDR3: CASSLVGTGFLEAFF
DNA: TGTGCCAGCAGCTTAGTAGGGACAGGCTTCCTTGAAGCTTTCTTT

D: TRBD1
size: NA
J: TRBJ1-2
V: TRBV11-2
CDR3: CASSSGDRRPNYGYTF
DNA: TGTGCCAGCAGCTCCGGGGACAGGAGACCTAACTATGGCTACACCTTC

D: TRBD1
size: NA
J: TRBJ1-5
V: TRBV2
CDR3: CASRGTVQPQHF
DNA: TGTGCCAGCAGAGGGACAGTACAGCCCCAGCATTTT

D: TRBD2
size: NA
J: TRBJ2-3
V: TRBV5-1
CDR3: CASSPGLAGTDTQYF
DNA: TGCGCCAGCAGCCCTGGACTAGCGGGAACAGATACGCAGTATTTT

D: TRBD2
size: NA
J: TRBJ2-3
V: TRBV5-1
CDR3: CASSLGRETDTQYF
DNA: TGCGCCAGCAGCTTGGGGCGGGAGACAGATACGCAGTATTTT

D: NA
size: NA
J: TRBJ2-5
V: TRBV5-6
CDR3: CASSLRTFQETQYF
DNA: TGTGCCAGCAGCTTACGGACTTTCCAAGAGACCCAGTACTTC

D: NA
size: NA
J: TRBJ1-4
V: TRBV6-1
CDR3: CASSEIGWRKLFF
DNA: TGTGCCAGCAGTGAAATCGGGTGGCGAAAACTGTTTTTT

D: NA
size: once
J: TRBJ2-7
V: TRBV21-1
CDR3: CASSKRPERKRYEQYF
DNA: TGTGCCAGCAGCAAACGTCCTGAGAGGAAGCGCTACGAGCAGTACTTC

D: TRBD2
size: NA
J: TRBJ2-2
V: TRBV11-3
CDR3: CASSLGSGGTTTGELFF
DNA: TGTGCCAGCAGCTTAGGCTCGGGGGGGACCACCACCGGGGAGCTGTTTTTT

D: TRBD2
size: NA
J: TRBJ2-1
V: TRBV6-4
CDR3: CASSDGRAGSSEQFF
DNA: TGTGCCAGCAGTGACGGGAGGGCCGGGTCTAGTGAGCAGTTCTTC

D: TRBD2
size: NA
J: TRBJ2-1
V: TRBV11-3
CDR3: CASSFGAGNNEQFF
DNA: TGTGCCAGCAGCTTCGGAGCGGGAAACAATGAGCAGTTCTTC

D: TRBD1
size: NA
J: TRBJ2-7
V: TRBV13
CDR3: CASSSYPVRGLYGQYF
DNA: TGTGCCAGCAGCTCCTACCCCGTTAGGGGGCTGTACGGGCAGTACTTC